The 24 T cell receptor beta chains in this list originate from one sample, sequenced in a study of PD-L1 blockade in urothelial cancer. Clones were read by immunoSEQ multiplex PCR, and TCRdb kept only the in-frame ones, dropping some. In the table there are fewer than 45,000 clones, approximately 80% of which are singletons. The material sequenced was PBMCs, taken around atezolizumab (anti-PD-L1) treatment. The receptor set was obtained from a man between 65 and 85 years old with urothelial cancer.

This chain joins TRBV6-4 and TRBJ1-1; D not resolved. The germline V gene has CDR1 MRHNA and CDR2 SNTAGT. V was trimmed by 8 bases and J by 11 bases, leaving 24 bases between them. The CDR3 runs to 14 residues. The CDR3 DNA is TGTGCCAGCGAGGTTACGACTTCTCCGAGCCGGGCTTTCTTT. The encoded protein is CASEVTTSPSRAFF.

The rearrangement joins TRBV6-6 to TRBJ1-5; TRBD1 is a possible D gene (5 bases). V lost 5 bases to trimming and J lost 9 bases, with 20 bases between them. The CDR3 runs 15 residues. The germline CDR1 and CDR2 sequences are MNHNY and SVGAGI (reference sequence). CDR3 in DNA: TGTGCCAGCAGTCGGGGGGACCGTCTTAGGGGGCCCCAGCATTTT. Translation: CASSRGDRLRGPQHF.

The rearrangement links TRBV12-5 to TRBJ1-3; D gene ambiguous. The CDR3 sequence is 14 residues long. The V end lost 7 bases, the J end lost 0 bases, and 10 bases lay between the germline ends. Per germline, CDR1 LGHNT and CDR2 FRNRAP. In DNA form, the CDR3 reads TGTGCTAGTGATGGCCCCAGCTCTGGAAACACCATATATTTT. Amino acids: CASDGPSSGNTIYF.

This chain uses TRBV20-1 with TRBJ2-1; a weak D match, TRBD2 (5 bases). V lost 3 bases to trimming and J lost 9 bases, with 9 bases between them. This CDR3 has 11 residues. Germline V gene data show CDR1 as DFQATT and CDR2 as SNEGSKA (reference sequence). CDR3: CSASIEGEQFF. In nucleotides, the CDR3 is TGCAGTGCTAGTATTGAGGGTGAGCAGTTCTTC.

This clone has only one observation. The rearrangement uses TRBV7-9 and TRBJ2-7, with TRBD2 as a possible D gene (5 bases). Trimming cost V 1 base and J 5 bases, with 18 bases left between them. The CDR3 loop spans 16 amino acids. Germline CDR1 SEHNR, CDR2 FQNEAQ (reference sequence). CDR3 sequence: CASSLDEPTSIDEQYF. The CDR3 DNA follows: TGTGCCAGCAGCTTAGACGAACCAACTAGTATAGACGAGCAGTACTTC.

The chain uses TRBV28 and TRBJ2-1; 7 positions agree with TRBD1. The ends lost 6 bases at V and 6 bases at J; junction bases unmatched: 11. CDR1 and CDR2 (germline): MDHEN, SYDVKM. This CDR3 contains 15 residues. CDR3 sequence reads: CASSPRDSRFNEQFF. The CDR3 DNA is TGTGCCAGCAGCCCCCGGGACAGCAGATTCAATGAGCAGTTCTTC.

The chain recombines TRBV2 with TRBJ2-7; tentatively, D is TRBD1 (6 bases). The CDR3 consists of 12 residues. Trimming shortened V by 3 bases and J by 3 bases, and 6 bases separated the two germline ends. CDR1 SNHLY and CDR2 FYNNEI come from the germline V gene. The CDR3 loop is CASSEGHYEQYF. The CDR3 nucleotides are TGTGCCAGCAGTGAGGGACACTACGAGCAGTACTTC. The entire variable domain, with the rest obtained from reference TRBV2 and TRBJ2-7, is as follows: EPEVTQTPSHQVTQMGQEVILRCVPISNHLYFYWYRQILGQKVEFLVSFYNNEISEKSEIFDDQFSVERPDGSNFTLKIRSTKLEDSAMYFCASSEGHYEQYFGPGTRLTVT.

This clone was recorded a few times. The chain employs TRBV28 and TRBJ2-7; 10 bases are a match to TRBD1. With V trimmed by 1 base and J by 7 bases, 10 bases remained unmatched. The CDR3 contains 16 residues. Germline values: CDR1 MDHEN, CDR2 SYDVKM. Here the CDR3 reads CASSLLGGTGVREQYF. CDR3 bases: TGTGCCAGCAGTTTATTGGGGGGGACAGGGGTTCGGGAGCAGTACTTC.

The genes are TRBV19 and TRBJ2-3; D perhaps matches TRBD1 (6 bases). V was clipped by 7 bases and J by 4 bases, with 15 bases between them. The CDR3 contains 14 residues. From germline, CDR1 is LNHDA and CDR2 SQIVND (reference sequence). CDR3 loop: CASMRGMEADTQYF. CDR3 sequence (DNA): TGTGCCAGTATGAGGGGGATGGAGGCAGATACGCAGTATTTT.

This clone has just one count. The genes are TRBV7-2 and TRBJ2-1; weak D call: TRBD1 (5 bases). The CDR3 totals 14 residues. Trimming took 1 base from V and 6 from J, leaving 10 bases between them. CDR1 and CDR2 from the germline V gene are SGHTA and FQGNSA. The CDR3 spells CASSLGVRVNEQFF. In DNA form, the CDR3 reads TGTGCCAGCAGCTTAGGAGTCAGGGTCAATGAGCAGTTCTTC.

The chain combines TRBV7-8 with TRBJ2-2; 7 bases line up with TRBD2. Germline values: CDR1 SGHVS, CDR2 FQNEAQ. This CDR3 contains 14 residues. After removal of 5 bases from V and 4 bases from J, the junction contained 4 bases not matched to a gene. The CDR3 reads CASSKGLSTGELFF. CDR3 DNA: TGTGCCAGCAGCAAGGGACTATCCACCGGGGAGCTGTTTTTT. The whole variable domain, remainder taken from reference TRBV7-8 and TRBJ2-2, is GAGVSQSPRYKVAKRGQDVALRCDPISGHVSLFWYQQALGQGPEFLTYFQNEAQLDKSGLPSDRFFAERPEGSVSTLKIQRTQQEDSAVYLCASSKGLSTGELFFGEGSRLTVL.

Only a few counts were recorded for this clone. The chain links TRBV19 to TRBJ2-5; 8 bases line up with TRBD1. The CDR3 loop spans 15 amino acids. V was pared by 5 bases and J by 1 base, with 6 bases of the junction left unmatched. In germline, CDR1 is LNHDA, CDR2 SQIVND (reference sequence). The DNA of the CDR3 is TGTGCCAGTAGTCACGGACAGGGAGCCCAAGAGACCCAGTACTTC. Translated, it gives CASSHGQGAQETQYF.

CDR3 amino acids: CAWSTGTLGYTF. The CDR3, as DNA: TGTGCCTGGAGTACTGGGACTCTGGGCTACACCTTC. V usage is TRBV30 and J usage is TRBJ1-2; possible D gene TRBD1, 5 bases. Looked up from germline, CDR1 is GTSNPN and CDR2 is SVGIG (reference sequence). The CDR3 is 12 amino acids. Trimming shortened V by 2 bases and J by 8 bases, and 12 bases separated the two germline ends.

The rearrangement links TRBV6-1 to TRBJ2-1; D is possibly TRBD2 (5 bases). CDR1 and CDR2 from the germline V gene are MNHNS and SASEGT. V lost 2 bases, J lost 2 bases, and 10 bases lay in between. The CDR3 covers 15 residues. Written as DNA, the CDR3 is TGTGCCAGCAGTGAACGTCCGGAGGCCTACAATGAGCAGTTCTTC. This encodes CASSERPEAYNEQFF.

The chain recombines TRBV19 with TRBJ1-1, with 9 positions matching TRBD1. The CDR3 totals 15 residues. V was clipped by 4 bases and J by 0 bases; unmatched bases: 3. The germline V gene has CDR1 LNHDA and CDR2 SQIVND (reference sequence). CDR3 residues: CASSRQGGMNTEAFF. The CDR3 nucleotides are TGTGCCAGTAGTAGACAGGGGGGGATGAACACTGAAGCTTTCTTT. Full variable domain (missing parts from reference TRBV19 and TRBJ1-1): DGGITQSPKYLFRKEGQNVTLSCEQNLNHDAMYWYRQDPGQGLRLIYYSQIVNDFQKGDIAEGYSVSREKKESFPLTVTSAQKNPTAFYLCASSRQGGMNTEAFFGQGTRLTVV.

The chain carries TRBV2 and TRBJ1-2, with 9 nucleotides matching TRBD1. The CDR3 totals 15 residues. The junction had 9 bases not matched to a gene; V was cut back by 6 bases and J by 4 bases. Germline CDR1 and CDR2: SNHLY and FYNNEI. The CDR3 here is CASRITGTGPYGYTF. CDR3 in DNA: TGTGCCAGCAGAATTACCGGGACAGGGCCCTATGGCTACACCTTC.

This rearrangement joins TRBV28 to TRBJ2-1; the D is unclear. Trimming left V 10 bases short and J 3 bases short, with 10 bases between. The germline V gene encodes CDR1 MDHEN and CDR2 SYDVKM. The CDR3 extends over 12 amino acids. The CDR3 DNA is TGTGCCACCCAACGAGTCTACAATGAGCAGTTCTTC. This sequence encodes CATQRVYNEQFF.

This chain links TRBV29-1 with TRBJ2-6; perhaps TRBD1 as D (6 bases). Germline V gives CDR1 SQVTM, CDR2 ANQGSEA. This CDR3 has 17 amino acids. The V and J ends lost 2 bases and 0 bases respectively, with 14 bases between them. CDR3 residues: CSVESRWTDSGANVLTF. The CDR3 DNA follows: TGCAGCGTTGAATCGAGGTGGACAGACTCTGGGGCCAACGTCCTGACTTTC.

The chain couples TRBV11-2 to TRBJ2-5; 8 nucleotides line up with TRBD2. This CDR3 comprises 17 residues. The ends lost 4 bases at V and 2 bases at J; junction bases unmatched: 12. CDR1 is SGHAT, CDR2 FQNNGV, per germline. The DNA for the CDR3 is TGTGCCAGCAGCTCCCCCGGAGGGCTAGCGGGTCAAGAGACCCAGTACTTC. It translates to CASSSPGGLAGQETQYF. Variable domain in full (rest from reference TRBV11-2 and TRBJ2-5): EAGVAQSPRYKIIEKRQSVAFWCNPISGHATLYWYQQILGQGPKLLIQFQNNGVVDDSQLPKDRFSAERLKGVDSTLKIQPAKLEDSAVYLCASSSPGGLAGQETQYFGPGTRLLVL.

The chain uses TRBV10-3 and TRBJ2-6; 9 nucleotides align to TRBD2. The J segment lost 4 bases and the V segment lost 7 bases, leaving 14 bases of the junction unmatched. The germline CDR1 and CDR2 sequences are ENHRY and SYGVKD. The CDR3 contains 18 residues. DNA for the CDR3: TGTGCCATCAAAGGTAGTGCGGGAGGGCCAACCGGGGCCAACGTCCTGACTTTC. It yields the protein CAIKGSAGGPTGANVLTF.

The chain uses TRBV4-3 and TRBJ2-7; TRBD2 might be the D (5 bases). V shed 0 bases and J shed 4 bases, with 13 bases lying between them. CDR1 is LGHNA, CDR2 YSLEER, per germline. The CDR3 spans 15 residues. In DNA form, the CDR3 reads TGCGCCAGCAGCCAAGATCAATTCGGGAAATACGAGCAGTACTTC. It specifies CASSQDQFGKYEQYF.

The J gene is TRBJ1-6, the V gene TRBV25-1, with 8 bases identical to TRBD1. Germline CDR1 is MGHDK and CDR2 is SYGVNS. The V gene end was trimmed by 6 bases and the J gene end by 9 bases; junction bases not matched to a gene: 4. The CDR3 contains 13 residues. As DNA, the CDR3 is TGTGCCAGCAGGACAGGGGAGGGTTCACCCCTCCACTTT. Residues: CASRTGEGSPLHF.

The chain employs TRBV7-9 and TRBJ2-7, with TRBD1 matching 7 bases. The ends lost 5 bases at V and 3 bases at J; junction bases unmatched: 10. This CDR3 has 15 amino acids. The germline CDR1 and CDR2 sequences are SEHNR and FQNEAQ (reference sequence). The CDR3 nucleotides are TGTGCCAGCAGCCGCCCACAGGGGTTAAACTACGAGCAGTACTTC. This translates into CASSRPQGLNYEQYF. The full variable domain, its missing parts supplied by reference TRBV7-9 and TRBJ2-7, is DTGVSQNPRHKITKRGQNVTFRCDPISEHNRLYWYRQTLGQGPEFLTYFQNEAQLEKSRLLSDRFSAERPKGSFSTLEIQRTEQGDSAMYLCASSRPQGLNYEQYFGPGTRLTVT.

The chain is built from TRBV6-1 and TRBJ2-1; TRBD1 agrees at 9 bases. Germline CDR1 is MNHNS and CDR2 is SASEGT. Trimming removed 3 bases from V and 4 bases from J; junction bases left unmatched: 1. This CDR3 region has 14 residues. The CDR3 is CASSDGTGYNEQFF. In DNA, the CDR3 is TGTGCCAGCAGTGATGGGACAGGGTACAATGAGCAGTTCTTC.